The sequence of this T cell receptor beta chain was determined in a study of OX40 agonist ivuxolimab in advanced cancers. Study-level background: The study treated patients with ivuxolimab, an agonistic anti-OX40 (CD134) antibody. Dose-escalation patients had hepatocellular carcinoma, melanoma, renal cell or head and neck cancer. Subjects had a mean age of roughly 57 years, with a range of 23 to 79; less than 90% were male.

This CDR3 has 16 residues. Per the germline V gene, CDR1 is SQVTM and CDR2 is ANQGSEA. After removal of 6 bases from V and 5 bases from J, the junction contained 15 bases not matched to a gene. Data came from immunoSEQ multiplex PCR; TCRdb stores just in-frame clones and leaves some out. The data hold about 66,000 clones, with 86% observed a single time. This specimen was CD4+ or CD8+ T cells sorted from blood, taken in a trial of the OX40 agonist ivuxolimab. The TCR sequence derives from an adult with an advanced solid tumor such as melanoma, head and neck, liver or kidney cancer. The V and J genes are TRBV29-1 and TRBJ2-2; the match to TRBD2 covers 7 bases. The CDR3 loop is CSVDGERGPGTGELFF. As DNA, the CDR3 is TGCAGCGTCGATGGAGAGCGGGGTCCAGGGACCGGGGAGCTGTTTTTT.